Sequencing of this T cell receptor beta chain was carried out in a study of blood T cells in healthy people across ages. This clonotype was seen a handful of times. A second PCR of 7 to 11 cycles used a sample-barcoded 5' primer and a J-beta primer mix. TCRdb passed the 5' RACE reads through MiXCR, listing each CDR3 protein once. The sample lists around 1.1 million distinct CDR3 sequences; more than 30% were seen once. The clonotype originates from a man between 18 and 35 years old in good health. The material sequenced was blood.

The CDR3 spells CASSLAQGRSQYEQFF. The CDR3 DNA is TGTGCCAGCAGCTTAGCACAGGGGAGGTCTCAATATGAGCAGTTCTTC. The chain recombines TRBV7-2 with TRBJ2-1; a weak D match, TRBD1 (7 bases). The CDR3 consists of 16 residues. Germline V gene data show CDR1 as SGHTA and CDR2 as FQGNSA. With 0 bases removed from V and 8 bases from J, the gap between germline ends came to 17 bases.